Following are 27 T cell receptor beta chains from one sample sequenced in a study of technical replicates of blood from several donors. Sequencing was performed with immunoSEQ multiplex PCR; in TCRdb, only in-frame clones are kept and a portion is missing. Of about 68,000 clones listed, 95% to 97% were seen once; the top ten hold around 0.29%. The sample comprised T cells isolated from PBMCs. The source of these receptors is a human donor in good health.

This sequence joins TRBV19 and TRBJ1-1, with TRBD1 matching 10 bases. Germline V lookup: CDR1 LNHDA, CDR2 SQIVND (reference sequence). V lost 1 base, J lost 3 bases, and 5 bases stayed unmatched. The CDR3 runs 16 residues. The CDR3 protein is CASSIGQGALYTEAFF. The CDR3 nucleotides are TGTGCCAGTAGTATAGGACAGGGGGCATTATACACTGAAGCTTTCTTT.

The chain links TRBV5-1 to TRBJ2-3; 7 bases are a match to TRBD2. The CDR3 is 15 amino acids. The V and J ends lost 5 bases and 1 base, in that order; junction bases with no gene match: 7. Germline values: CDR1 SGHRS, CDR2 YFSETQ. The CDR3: CASSLAAFGTDTQYF. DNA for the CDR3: TGCGCCAGCAGTCTAGCGGCTTTTGGCACAGATACGCAGTATTTT.

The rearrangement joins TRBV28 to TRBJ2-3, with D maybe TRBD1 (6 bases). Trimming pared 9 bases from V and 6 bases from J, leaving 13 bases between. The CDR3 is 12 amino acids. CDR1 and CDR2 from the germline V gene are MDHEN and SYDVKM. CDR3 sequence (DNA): TGTGCCAGTAAGGGGGTAGGGGATACGCAGTATTTT. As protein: CASKGVGDTQYF.

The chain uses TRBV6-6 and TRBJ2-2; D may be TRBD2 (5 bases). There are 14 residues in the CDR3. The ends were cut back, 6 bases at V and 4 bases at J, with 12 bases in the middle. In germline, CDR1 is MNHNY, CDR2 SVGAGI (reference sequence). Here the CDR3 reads CASSPSAGTGELFF. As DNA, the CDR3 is TGTGCCAGCAGCCCATCTGCGGGCACCGGGGAGCTGTTTTTT.

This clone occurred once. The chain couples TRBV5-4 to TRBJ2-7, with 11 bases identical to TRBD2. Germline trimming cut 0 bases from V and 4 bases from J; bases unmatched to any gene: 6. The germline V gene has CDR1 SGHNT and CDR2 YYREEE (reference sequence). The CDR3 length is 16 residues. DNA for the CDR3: TGTGCCAGCAGCTTGGACCTAGCGGGAGGAGCGTACGAGCAGTACTTC. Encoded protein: CASSLDLAGGAYEQYF.

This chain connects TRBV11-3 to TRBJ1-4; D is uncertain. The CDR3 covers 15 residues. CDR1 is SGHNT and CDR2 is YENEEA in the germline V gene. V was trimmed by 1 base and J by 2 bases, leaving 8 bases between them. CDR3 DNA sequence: TGTGCCAGCAGCTTAGCTACGGGGACTAATGAAAAACTGTTTTTT. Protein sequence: CASSLATGTNEKLFF.

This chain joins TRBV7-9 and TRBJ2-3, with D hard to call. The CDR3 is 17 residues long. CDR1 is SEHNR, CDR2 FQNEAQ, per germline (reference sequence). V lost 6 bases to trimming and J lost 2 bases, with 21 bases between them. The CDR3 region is CASSSRGLSGFTDTQYF. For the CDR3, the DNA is TGTGCCAGCAGTAGCCGAGGTCTGAGTGGCTTCACAGATACGCAGTATTTT.

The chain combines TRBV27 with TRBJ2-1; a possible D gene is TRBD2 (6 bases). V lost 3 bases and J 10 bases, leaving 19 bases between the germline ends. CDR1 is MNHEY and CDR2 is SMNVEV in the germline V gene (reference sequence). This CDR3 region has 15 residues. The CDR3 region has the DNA TGTGCCAGCAGTTTCCCCGGGACTCCCTACGGGGAGCAGTTCTTC. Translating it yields CASSFPGTPYGEQFF.

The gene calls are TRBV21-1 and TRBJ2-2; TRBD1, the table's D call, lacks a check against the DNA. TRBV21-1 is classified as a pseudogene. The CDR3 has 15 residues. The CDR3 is CASSKVIQGTGELFF. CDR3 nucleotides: TGTGCCAGCAGCAAAGTCATACAGGGGACCGGGGAGCTGTTTTTT.

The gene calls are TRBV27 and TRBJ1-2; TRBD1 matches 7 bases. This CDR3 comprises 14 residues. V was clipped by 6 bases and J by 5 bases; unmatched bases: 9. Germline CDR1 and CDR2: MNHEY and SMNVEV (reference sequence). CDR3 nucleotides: TGTGCCAGCAGGAACTCCGGGACAGTATATGGCTACACCTTC. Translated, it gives CASRNSGTVYGYTF.

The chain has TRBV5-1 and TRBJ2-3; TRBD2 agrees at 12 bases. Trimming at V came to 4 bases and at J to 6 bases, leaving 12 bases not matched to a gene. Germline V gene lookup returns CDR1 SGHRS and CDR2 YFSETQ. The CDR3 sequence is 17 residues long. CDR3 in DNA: TGCGCCAGCAGCCTCCTAAGACTAGCGGGAGTCTCCGATACGCAGTATTTT. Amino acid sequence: CASSLLRLAGVSDTQYF. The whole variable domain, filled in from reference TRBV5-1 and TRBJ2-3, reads KAGVTQTPRYLIKTRGQQVTLSCSPISGHRSVSWYQQTPGQGLQFLFEYFSETQRNKGNFPGRFSGRQFSNSRSEMNVSTLELGDSALYLCASSLLRLAGVSDTQYFGPGTRLTVL.

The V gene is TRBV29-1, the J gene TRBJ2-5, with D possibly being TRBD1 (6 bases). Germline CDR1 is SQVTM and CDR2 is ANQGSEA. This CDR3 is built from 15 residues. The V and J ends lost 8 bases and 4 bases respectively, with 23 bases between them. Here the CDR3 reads CSSFQLGGLRETQYF. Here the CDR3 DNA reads TGCAGCTCCTTCCAGTTAGGGGGTTTACGAGAGACCCAGTACTTC.

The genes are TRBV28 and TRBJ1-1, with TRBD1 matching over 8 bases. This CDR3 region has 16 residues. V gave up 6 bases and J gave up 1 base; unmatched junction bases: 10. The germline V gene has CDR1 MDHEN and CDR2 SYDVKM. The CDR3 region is CASSQTGAISNTEAFF. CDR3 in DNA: TGTGCCAGCAGCCAGACAGGGGCGATATCGAACACTGAAGCTTTCTTT.

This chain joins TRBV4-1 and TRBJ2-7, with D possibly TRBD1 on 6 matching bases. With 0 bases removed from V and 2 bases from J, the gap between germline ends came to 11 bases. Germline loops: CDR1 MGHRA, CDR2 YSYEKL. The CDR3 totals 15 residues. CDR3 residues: CASSQDPDRPYEQYF. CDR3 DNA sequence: TGCGCCAGCAGCCAAGATCCGGACAGACCCTACGAGCAGTACTTC.

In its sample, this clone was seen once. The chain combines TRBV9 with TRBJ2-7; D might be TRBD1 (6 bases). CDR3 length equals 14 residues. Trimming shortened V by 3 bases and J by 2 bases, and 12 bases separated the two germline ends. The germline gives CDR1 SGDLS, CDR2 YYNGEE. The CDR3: CASSDGTRPYEQYF. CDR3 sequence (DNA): TGTGCCAGCAGCGACGGGACACGACCCTACGAGCAGTACTTC.

The CDR3 DNA reads TGCGCCAGCAGCTATTCAAGGACAGCTAACTATGGCTACACCTTC. This codes for CASSYSRTANYGYTF. The V and J genes are TRBV10-2 and TRBJ1-2; weak D call: TRBD1 (6 bases). Trimming removed 6 bases from V and 0 bases from J, with 14 bases in between. Germline CDR1 WSHSY, CDR2 SAAADI. This CDR3 is built from 15 residues.

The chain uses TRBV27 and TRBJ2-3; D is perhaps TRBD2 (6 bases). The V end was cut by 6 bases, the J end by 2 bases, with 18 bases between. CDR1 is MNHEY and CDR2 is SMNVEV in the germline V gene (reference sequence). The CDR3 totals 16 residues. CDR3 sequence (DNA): TGTGCCAGCAGCGTTAGCGGTGGGGACTTCACAGATACGCAGTATTTT. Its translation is CASSVSGGDFTDTQYF.

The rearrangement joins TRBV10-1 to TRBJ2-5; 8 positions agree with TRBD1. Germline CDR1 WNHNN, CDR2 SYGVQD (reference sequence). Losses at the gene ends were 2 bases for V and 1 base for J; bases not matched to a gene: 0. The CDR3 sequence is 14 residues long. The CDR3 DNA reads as TGCGCCAGCAGTGAGACAGGGGGCCAAGAGACCCAGTACTTC. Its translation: CASSETGGQETQYF.

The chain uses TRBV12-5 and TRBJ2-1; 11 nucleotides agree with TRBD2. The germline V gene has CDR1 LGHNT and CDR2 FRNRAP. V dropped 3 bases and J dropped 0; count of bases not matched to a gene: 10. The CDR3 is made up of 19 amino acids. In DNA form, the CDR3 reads TGTGCTAGTGGTTTTTCCCCACTAGCGGGAGTAAGCTCCTACAATGAGCAGTTCTTC. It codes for CASGFSPLAGVSSYNEQFF.

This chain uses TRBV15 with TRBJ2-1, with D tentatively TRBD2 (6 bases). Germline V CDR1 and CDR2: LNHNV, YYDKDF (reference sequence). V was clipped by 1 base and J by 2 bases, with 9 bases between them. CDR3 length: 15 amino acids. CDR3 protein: CATSRGLATYNEQFF. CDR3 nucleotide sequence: TGTGCCACCAGCAGAGGCCTAGCGACCTACAATGAGCAGTTCTTC. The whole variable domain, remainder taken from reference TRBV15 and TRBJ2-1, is DAMVIQNPRYQVTQFGKPVTLSCSQTLNHNVMYWYQQKSSQAPKLLFHYYDKDFNNEADTPDNFQSRRPNTSFCFLDIRSPGLGDTAMYLCATSRGLATYNEQFFGPGTRLTVL.

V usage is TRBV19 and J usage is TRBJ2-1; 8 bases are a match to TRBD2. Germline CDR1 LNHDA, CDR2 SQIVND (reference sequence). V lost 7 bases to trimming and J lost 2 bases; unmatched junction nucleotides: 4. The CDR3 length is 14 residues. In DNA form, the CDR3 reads TGTGCCAGTACGGAGACTAGCGCCTACAATGAGCAGTTCTTC. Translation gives CASTETSAYNEQFF.

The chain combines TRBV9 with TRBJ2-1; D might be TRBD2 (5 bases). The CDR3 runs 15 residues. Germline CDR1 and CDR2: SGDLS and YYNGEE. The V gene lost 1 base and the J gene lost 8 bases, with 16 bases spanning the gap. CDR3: CASSVRGSTFDEQFF. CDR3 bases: TGTGCCAGCAGCGTACGGGGTTCCACATTCGATGAGCAGTTCTTC.

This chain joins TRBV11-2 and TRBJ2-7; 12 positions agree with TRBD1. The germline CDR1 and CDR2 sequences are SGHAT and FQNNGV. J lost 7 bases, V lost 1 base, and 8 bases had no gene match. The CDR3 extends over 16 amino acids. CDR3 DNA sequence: TGTGCCAGCAGCTTAGTTTTGGGACAGGGGGCGGGTGAGCAGTACTTC. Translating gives CASSLVLGQGAGEQYF.

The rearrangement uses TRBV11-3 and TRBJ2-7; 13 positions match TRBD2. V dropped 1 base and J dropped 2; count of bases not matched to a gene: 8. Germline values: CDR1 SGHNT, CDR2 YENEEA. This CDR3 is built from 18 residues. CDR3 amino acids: CASSLGVPTSGRAYEQYF. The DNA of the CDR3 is TGTGCCAGCAGCTTAGGGGTCCCTACTAGCGGGAGGGCCTACGAGCAGTACTTC.

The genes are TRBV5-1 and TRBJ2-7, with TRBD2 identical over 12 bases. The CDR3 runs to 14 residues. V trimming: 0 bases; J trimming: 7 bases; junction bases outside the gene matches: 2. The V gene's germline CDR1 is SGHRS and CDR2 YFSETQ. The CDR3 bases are TGCGCCAGCAGCTTGGGACTAGCGGGAGAGGAGCAGTACTTC. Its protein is CASSLGLAGEEQYF.

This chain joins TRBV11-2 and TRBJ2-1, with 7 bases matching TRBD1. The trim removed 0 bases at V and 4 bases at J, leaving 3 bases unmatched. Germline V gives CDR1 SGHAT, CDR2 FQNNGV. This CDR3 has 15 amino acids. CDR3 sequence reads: CASSLERGRYNEQFF. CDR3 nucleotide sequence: TGTGCCAGCAGCTTAGAGAGGGGGCGATACAATGAGCAGTTCTTC.

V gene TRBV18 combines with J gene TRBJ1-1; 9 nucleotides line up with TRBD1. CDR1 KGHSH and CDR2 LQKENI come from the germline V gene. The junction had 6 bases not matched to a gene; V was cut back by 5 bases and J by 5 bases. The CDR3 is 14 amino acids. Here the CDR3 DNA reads TGTGCCAGCTCAGCGGGACAGGGTTGGACTGAAGCTTTCTTT. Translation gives CASSAGQGWTEAFF.